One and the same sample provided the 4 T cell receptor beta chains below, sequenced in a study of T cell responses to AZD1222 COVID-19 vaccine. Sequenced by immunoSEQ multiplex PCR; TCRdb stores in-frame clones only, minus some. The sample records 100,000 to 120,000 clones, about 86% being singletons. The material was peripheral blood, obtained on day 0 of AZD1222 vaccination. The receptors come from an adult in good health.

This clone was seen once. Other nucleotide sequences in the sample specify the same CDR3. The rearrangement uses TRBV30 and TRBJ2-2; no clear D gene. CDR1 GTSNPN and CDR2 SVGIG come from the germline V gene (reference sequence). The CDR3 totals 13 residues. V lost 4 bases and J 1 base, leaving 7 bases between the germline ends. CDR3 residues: CAWKLQNTGELFF. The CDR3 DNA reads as TGTGCCTGGAAACTACAGAACACCGGGGAGCTGTTTTTT.

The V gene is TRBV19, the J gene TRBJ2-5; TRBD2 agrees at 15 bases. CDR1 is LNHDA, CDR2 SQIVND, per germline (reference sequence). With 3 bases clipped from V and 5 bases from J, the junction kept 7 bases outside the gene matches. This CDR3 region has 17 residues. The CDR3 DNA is TGTGCCAGTAGTATTGGTGGACTAGCGGGGGGGCGCGAGACCCAGTACTTC. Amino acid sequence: CASSIGGLAGGRETQYF. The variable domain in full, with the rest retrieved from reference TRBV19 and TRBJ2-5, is DGGITQSPKYLFRKEGQNVTLSCEQNLNHDAMYWYRQDPGQGLRLIYYSQIVNDFQKGDIAEGYSVSREKKESFPLTVTSAQKNPTAFYLCASSIGGLAGGRETQYFGPGTRLLVL.

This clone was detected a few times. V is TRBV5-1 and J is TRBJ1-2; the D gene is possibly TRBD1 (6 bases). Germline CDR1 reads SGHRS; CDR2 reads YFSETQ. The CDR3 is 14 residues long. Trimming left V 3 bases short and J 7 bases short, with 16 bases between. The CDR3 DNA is TGCGCCAGCAGCTCGACAGGCCGGGACTCTGGCTACACCTTC. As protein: CASSSTGRDSGYTF.

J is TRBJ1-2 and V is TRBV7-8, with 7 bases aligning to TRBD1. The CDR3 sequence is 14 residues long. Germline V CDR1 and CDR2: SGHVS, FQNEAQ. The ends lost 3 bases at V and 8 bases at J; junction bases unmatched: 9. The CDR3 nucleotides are TGTGCCAGCAGCTTGAAAAGACAGGGAGGCGGCTACACCTTC. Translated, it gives CASSLKRQGGGYTF.